This T cell receptor (beta chain) was captured by sequencing in a study of shared clonotypes between healthy human individuals. Germline CDR1 is GTSNPN and CDR2 is SVGIG (reference sequence). Trimming removed 5 bases from V and 5 bases from J; junction bases left unmatched: 20. This CDR3 spans 17 amino acids. Sequencing was performed with immunoSEQ multiplex PCR; in TCRdb, only in-frame clones are kept and a portion is missing. This table has around 2,100,000 clones, about 95% appearing once. It was CD45RO-negative cells, positively selected for CCR7, that made up naive CD8 cells, with terminally differentiated effector memory CD45RA+ cells excluded.

The chain is built from TRBV30 and TRBJ2-7; TRBD2 matches at 8 bases. The clonotype was recovered from a man in his late teens or twenties in good health. The sample taken for sequencing was naive CD8+ T cells sorted from blood. The CDR3 DNA reads as TGTGCCTGGTCTACTCAGGAGTACAGCGGGGGATATGACGAGCAGTACTTC. It codes for CAWSTQEYSGGYDEQYF.